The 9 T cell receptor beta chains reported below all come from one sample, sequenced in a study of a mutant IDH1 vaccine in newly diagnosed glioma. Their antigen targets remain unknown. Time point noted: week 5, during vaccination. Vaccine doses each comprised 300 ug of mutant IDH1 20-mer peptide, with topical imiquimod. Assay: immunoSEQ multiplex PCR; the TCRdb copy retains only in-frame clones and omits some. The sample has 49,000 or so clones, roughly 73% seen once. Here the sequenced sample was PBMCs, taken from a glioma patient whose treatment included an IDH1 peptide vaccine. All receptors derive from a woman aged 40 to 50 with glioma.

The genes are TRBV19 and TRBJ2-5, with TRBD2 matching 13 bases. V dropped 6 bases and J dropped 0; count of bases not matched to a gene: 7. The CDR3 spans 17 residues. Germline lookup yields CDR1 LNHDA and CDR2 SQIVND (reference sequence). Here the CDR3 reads CASSPGTSGAYQETQYF. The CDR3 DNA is TGTGCCAGTAGCCCAGGGACTAGCGGGGCCTACCAAGAGACCCAGTACTTC.

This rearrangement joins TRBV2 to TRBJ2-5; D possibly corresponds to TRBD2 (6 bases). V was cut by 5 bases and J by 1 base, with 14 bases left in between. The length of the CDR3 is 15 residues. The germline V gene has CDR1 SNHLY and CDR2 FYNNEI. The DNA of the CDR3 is TGTGCCAGCAGTCACCGGGACGGGGGCCAAGAGACCCAGTACTTC. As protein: CASSHRDGGQETQYF.

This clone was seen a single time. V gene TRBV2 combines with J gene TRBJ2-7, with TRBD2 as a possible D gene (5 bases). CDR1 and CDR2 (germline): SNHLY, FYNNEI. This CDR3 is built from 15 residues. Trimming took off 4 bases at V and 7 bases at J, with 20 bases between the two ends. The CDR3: CASSALSGETGEQYF. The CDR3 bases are TGTGCCAGCAGTGCCTTGAGCGGCGAGACGGGGGAGCAGTACTTC.

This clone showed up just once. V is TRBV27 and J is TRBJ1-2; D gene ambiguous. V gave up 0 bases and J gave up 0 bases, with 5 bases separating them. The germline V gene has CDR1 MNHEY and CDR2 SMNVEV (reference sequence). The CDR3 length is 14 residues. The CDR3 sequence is CASSLSGPNYGYTF. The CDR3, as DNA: TGTGCCAGCAGTTTATCGGGTCCTAACTATGGCTACACCTTC.

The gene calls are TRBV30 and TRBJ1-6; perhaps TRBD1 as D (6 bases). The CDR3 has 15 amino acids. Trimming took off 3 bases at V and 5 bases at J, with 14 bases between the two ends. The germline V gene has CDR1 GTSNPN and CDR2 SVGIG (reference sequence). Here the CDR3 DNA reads TGTGCCTGGAGAGGCCGGGACACCGATAATTCACCCCTCCACTTT. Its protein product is CAWRGRDTDNSPLHF. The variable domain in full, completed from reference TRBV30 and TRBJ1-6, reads SQTIHQWPATLVQPVGSPLSLECTVEGTSNPNLYWYRQAAGRGLQLLFYSVGIGQISSEVPQNLSASRPQDRQFILSSKKLLLSDSGFYLCAWRGRDTDNSPLHFGNGTRLTVT.

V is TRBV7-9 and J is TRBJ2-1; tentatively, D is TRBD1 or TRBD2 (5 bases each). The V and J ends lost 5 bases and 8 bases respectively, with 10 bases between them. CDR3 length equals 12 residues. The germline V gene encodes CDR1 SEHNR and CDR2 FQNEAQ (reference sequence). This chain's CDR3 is CASSLGGYEQFF. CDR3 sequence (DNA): TGTGCCAGCAGCCTTGGGGGATATGAGCAGTTCTTC. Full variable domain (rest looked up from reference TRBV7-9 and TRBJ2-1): DTGVSQNPRHKITKRGQNVTFRCDPISEHNRLYWYRQTLGQGPEFLTYFQNEAQLEKSRLLSDRFSAERPKGSFSTLEIQRTEQGDSAMYLCASSLGGYEQFFGPGTRLTVL.

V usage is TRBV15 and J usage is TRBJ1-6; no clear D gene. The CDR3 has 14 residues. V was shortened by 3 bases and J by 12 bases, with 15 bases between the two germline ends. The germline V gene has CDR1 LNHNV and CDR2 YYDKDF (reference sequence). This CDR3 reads CATSRHRGSRPLHF. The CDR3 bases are TGTGCCACCAGCAGGCACCGGGGTAGTAGACCCCTCCACTTT.

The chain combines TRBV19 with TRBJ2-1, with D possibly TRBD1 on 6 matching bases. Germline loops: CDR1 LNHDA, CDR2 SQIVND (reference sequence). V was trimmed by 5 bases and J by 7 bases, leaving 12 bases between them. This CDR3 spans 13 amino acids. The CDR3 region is CASSPQGWNEQFF. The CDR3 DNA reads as TGTGCCAGTAGTCCACAGGGATGGAATGAGCAGTTCTTC.

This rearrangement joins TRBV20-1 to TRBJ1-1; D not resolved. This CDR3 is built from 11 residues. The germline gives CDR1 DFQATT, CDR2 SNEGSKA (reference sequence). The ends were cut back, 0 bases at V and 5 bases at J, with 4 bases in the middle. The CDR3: CSARDRTEAFF. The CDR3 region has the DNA TGCAGTGCTAGAGACCGGACTGAAGCTTTCTTT.